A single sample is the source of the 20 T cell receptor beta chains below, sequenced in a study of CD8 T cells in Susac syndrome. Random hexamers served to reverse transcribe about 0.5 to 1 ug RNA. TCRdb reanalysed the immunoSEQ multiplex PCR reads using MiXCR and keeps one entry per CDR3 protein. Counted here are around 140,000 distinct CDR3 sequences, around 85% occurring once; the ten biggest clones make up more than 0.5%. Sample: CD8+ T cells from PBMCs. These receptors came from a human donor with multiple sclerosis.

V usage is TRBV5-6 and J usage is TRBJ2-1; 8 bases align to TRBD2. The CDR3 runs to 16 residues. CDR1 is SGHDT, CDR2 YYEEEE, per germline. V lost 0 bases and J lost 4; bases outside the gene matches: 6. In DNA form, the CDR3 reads TGTGCCAGCAGCTTGGGCCCTAGCGGGCCATACAATGAGCAGTTCTTC. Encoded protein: CASSLGPSGPYNEQFF.

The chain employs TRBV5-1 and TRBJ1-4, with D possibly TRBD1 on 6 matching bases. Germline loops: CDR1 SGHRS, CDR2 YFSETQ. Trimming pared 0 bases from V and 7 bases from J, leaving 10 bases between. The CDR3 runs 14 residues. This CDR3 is CASSLDRVTEKLFF. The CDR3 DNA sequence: TGCGCCAGCAGCTTGGACAGGGTAACTGAAAAACTGTTTTTT.

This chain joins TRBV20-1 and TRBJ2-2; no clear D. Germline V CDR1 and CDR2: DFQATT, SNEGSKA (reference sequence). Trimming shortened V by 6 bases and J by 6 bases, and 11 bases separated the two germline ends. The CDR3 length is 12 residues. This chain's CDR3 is CSATHRAGELFF. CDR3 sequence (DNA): TGCAGTGCCACCCATCGGGCCGGGGAGCTGTTTTTT.

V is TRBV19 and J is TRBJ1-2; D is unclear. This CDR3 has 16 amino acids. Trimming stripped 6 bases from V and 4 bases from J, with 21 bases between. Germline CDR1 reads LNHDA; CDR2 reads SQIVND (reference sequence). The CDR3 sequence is CASSHLDVPGLYGYTF. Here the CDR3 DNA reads TGTGCCAGTAGCCATTTGGACGTACCAGGCCTCTATGGCTACACCTTC.

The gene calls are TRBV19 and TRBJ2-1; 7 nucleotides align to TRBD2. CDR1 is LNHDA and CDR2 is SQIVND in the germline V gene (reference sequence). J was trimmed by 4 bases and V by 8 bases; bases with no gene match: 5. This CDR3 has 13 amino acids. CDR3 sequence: CASSIGGYNEQFF. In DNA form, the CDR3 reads TGTGCCAGTTCAATCGGGGGGTACAATGAGCAGTTCTTC. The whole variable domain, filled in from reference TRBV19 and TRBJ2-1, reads DGGITQSPKYLFRKEGQNVTLSCEQNLNHDAMYWYRQDPGQGLRLIYYSQIVNDFQKGDIAEGYSVSREKKESFPLTVTSAQKNPTAFYLCASSIGGYNEQFFGPGTRLTVL.

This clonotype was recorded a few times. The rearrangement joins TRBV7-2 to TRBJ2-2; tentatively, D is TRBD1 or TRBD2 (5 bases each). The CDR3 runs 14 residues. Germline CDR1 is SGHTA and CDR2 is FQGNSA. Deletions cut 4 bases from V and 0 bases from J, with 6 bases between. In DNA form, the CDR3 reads TGTGCCAGCAGCTCGGGACCGAACACCGGGGAGCTGTTTTTT. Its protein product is CASSSGPNTGELFF.

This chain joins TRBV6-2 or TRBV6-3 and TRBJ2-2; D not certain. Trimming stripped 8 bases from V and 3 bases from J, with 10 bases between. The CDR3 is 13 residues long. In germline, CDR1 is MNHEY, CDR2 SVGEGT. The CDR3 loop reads CASCIYDTGELFF. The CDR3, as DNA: TGTGCCAGCTGCATCTACGACACCGGGGAGCTGTTTTTT.

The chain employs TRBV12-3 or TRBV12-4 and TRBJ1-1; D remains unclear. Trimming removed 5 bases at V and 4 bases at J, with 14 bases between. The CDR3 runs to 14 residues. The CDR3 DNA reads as TGTGCCAGCAGTGAGACCCGGGTCTCCACTGAAGCTTTCTTT. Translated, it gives CASSETRVSTEAFF.

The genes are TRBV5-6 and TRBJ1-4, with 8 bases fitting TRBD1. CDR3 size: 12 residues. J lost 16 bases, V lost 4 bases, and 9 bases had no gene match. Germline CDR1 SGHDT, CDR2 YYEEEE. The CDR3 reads CASSDQGANRFF. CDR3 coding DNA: TGTGCCAGCAGCGATCAGGGGGCGAACAGGTTTTTT.

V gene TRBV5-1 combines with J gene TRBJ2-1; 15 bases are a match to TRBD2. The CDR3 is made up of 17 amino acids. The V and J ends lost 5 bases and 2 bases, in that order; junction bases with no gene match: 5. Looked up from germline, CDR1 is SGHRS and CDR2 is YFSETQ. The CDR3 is CASRAGTSGRPYNEQFF. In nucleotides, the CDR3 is TGCGCCAGCAGGGCCGGGACTAGCGGGAGGCCCTACAATGAGCAGTTCTTC.

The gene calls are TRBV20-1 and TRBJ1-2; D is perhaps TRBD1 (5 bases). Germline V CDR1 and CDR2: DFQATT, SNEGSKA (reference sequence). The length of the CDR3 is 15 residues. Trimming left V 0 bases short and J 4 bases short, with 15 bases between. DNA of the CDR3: TGCAGTGCTAGAGATCGAGGGGAGCTAGGCTATGGCTACACCTTC. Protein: CSARDRGELGYGYTF.

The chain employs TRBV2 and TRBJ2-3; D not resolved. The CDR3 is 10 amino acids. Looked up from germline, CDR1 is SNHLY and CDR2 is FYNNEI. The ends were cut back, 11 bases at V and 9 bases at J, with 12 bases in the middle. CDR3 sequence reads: CAGQRETQYF. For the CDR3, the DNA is TGTGCCGGCCAAAGGGAAACGCAGTATTTT.

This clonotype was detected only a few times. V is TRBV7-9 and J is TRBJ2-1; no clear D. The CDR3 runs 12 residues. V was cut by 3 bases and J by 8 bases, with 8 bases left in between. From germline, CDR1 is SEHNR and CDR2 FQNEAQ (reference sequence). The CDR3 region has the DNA TGTGCCAGCAGCTTTATAGGTGATGAGCAGTTCTTC. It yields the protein CASSFIGDEQFF.

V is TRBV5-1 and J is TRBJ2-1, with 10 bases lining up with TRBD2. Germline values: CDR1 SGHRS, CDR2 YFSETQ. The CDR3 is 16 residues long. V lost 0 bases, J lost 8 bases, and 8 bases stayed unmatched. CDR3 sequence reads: CASSLEPSGGIDEQFF. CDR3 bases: TGCGCCAGCAGCTTGGAGCCTAGCGGGGGTATCGATGAGCAGTTCTTC.

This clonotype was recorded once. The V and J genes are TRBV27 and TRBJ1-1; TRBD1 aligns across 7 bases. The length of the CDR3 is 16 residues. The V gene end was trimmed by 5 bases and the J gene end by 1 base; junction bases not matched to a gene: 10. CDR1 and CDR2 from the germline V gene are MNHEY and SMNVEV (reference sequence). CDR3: CASSKRQGIKNTEAFF. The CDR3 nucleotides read TGTGCCAGCAGTAAGAGACAGGGAATAAAGAACACTGAAGCTTTCTTT.

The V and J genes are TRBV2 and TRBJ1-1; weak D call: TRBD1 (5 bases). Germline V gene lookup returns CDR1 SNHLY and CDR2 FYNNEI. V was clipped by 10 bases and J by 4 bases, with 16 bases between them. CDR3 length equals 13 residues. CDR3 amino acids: CATAGGSGTEAFF. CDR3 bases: TGTGCCACCGCCGGGGGATCGGGCACTGAAGCTTTCTTT.

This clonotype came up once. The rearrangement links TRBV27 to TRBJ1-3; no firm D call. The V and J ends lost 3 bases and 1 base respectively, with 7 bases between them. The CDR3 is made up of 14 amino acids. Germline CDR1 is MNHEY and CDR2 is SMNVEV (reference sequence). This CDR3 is CASSLRASGNTIYF. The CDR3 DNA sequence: TGTGCCAGCAGTTTGAGGGCTTCTGGAAACACCATATATTTT.

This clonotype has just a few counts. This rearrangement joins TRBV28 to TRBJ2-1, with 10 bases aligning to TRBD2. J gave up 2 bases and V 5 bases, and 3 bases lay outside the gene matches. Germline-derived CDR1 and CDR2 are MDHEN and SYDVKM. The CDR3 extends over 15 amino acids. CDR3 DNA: TGTGCCAGCAGTCTAGCGGGAGTGGCCTACAATGAGCAGTTCTTC. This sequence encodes CASSLAGVAYNEQFF.

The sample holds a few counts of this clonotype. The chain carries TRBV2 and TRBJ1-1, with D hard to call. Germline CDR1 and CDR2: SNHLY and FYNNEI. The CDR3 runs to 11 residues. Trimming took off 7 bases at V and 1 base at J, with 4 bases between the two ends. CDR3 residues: CASISNTEAFF. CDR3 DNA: TGTGCCAGCATCTCGAACACTGAAGCTTTCTTT.

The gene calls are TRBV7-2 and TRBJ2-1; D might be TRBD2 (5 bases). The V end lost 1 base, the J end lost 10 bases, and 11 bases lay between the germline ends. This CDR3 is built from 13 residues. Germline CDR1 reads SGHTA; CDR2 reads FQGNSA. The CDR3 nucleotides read TGTGCCAGCAGCTTAGGGGTTTCGGGAGAGCAGTTCTTC. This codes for CASSLGVSGEQFF.